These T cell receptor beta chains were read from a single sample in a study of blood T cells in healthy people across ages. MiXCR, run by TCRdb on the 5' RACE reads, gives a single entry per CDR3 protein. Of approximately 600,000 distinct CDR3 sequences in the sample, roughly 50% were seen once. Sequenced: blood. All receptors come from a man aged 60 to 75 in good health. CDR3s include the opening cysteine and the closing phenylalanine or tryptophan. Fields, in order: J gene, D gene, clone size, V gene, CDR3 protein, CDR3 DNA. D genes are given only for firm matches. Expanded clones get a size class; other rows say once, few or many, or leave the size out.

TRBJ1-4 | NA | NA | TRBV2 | CASKEEEKLFF | TGTGCCAGCAAGGAGGAGGAAAAACTGTTTTTT
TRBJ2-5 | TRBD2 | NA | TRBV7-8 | CASSLVPQRGQETQYF | TGTGCCAGCAGCTTAGTCCCGCAGCGGGGGCAAGAGACCCAGTACTTC
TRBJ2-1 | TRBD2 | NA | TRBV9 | CASSPSGGWETQFF | TGTGCCAGCAGCCCAAGCGGGGGGTGGGAGACCCAGTTCTTC
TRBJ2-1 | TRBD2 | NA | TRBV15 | CATSRDWEGPTIYNEQFF | TGTGCCACCAGCAGAGATTGGGAGGGACCGACCATCTACAATGAGCAGTTCTTC
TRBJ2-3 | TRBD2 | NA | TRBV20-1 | CSARLAGARLTDTQYF | TGCAGTGCCAGACTAGCGGGGGCGCGCCTCACAGATACGCAGTATTTT
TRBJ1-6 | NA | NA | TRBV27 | CASSFGGAYSPLHF | TGTGCCAGCAGTTTCGGGGGCGCCTATTCACCCCTCCACTTT
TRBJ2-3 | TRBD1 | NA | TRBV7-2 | CASSTPGQVTDTQYF | TGTGCCAGCAGCACGCCGGGACAGGTCACAGATACGCAGTATTTT
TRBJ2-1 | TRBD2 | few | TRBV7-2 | CASSLVGRGYNEQFF | TGTGCCAGCAGCTTAGTCGGGCGGGGGTACAATGAGCAGTTCTTC
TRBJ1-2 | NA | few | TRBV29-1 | CSVEMNYGYTF | TGCAGCGTTGAAATGAACTATGGCTACACCTTC
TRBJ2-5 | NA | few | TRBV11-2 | CASSVGSRETQYF | TGTGCCAGCAGCGTAGGGAGTCGGGAGACCCAGTACTTC
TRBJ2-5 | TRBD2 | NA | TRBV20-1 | CSARELAGQETQYF | TGCAGTGCTAGAGAGCTAGCGGGGCAAGAGACCCAGTACTTC
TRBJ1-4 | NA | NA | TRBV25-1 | CASGALETTNEKLFF | TGTGCCAGCGGGGCTCTCGAAACAACTAATGAAAAACTGTTTTTT
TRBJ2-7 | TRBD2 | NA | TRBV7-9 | CASSLSGRGSYEQYF | TGTGCCAGCAGCTTAAGCGGGAGGGGGTCCTACGAGCAGTACTTC
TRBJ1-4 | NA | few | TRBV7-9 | CASSQRTTNEKLFF | TGTGCCAGCAGCCAGCGTACAACTAATGAAAAACTGTTTTTT
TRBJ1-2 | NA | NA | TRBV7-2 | CASSSGRWLYYGYTF | TGTGCCAGCAGCTCTGGACGGTGGCTCTACTATGGCTACACCTTC
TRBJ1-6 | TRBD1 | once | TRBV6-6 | CASSRAMDRGNSPLHF | TGTGCCAGCAGCCGAGCTATGGACAGGGGGAATTCACCCCTCCACTTT
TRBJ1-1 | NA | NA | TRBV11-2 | CASSFSGRMNTEAFF | TGTGCCAGCAGCTTTTCGGGACGGATGAACACTGAAGCTTTCTTT
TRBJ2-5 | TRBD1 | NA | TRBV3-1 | CASSQVTRDRGIETQYF | TGTGCCAGCAGCCAAGTCACCCGGGACAGGGGAATTGAGACCCAGTACTTC
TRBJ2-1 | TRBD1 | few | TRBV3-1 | CASSPRTGVMGNEQFF | TGTGCCAGCAGTCCTCGGACAGGGGTCATGGGGAATGAGCAGTTCTTC
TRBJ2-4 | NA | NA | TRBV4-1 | CASSQDIGPMGHQYF | TGCGCCAGCAGCCAAGATATAGGCCCGATGGGACATCAGTACTTC
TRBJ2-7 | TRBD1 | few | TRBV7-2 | CASSRNQWTGSSYEQYF | TGTGCCAGCAGCCGGAATCAGTGGACAGGGAGCTCCTACGAGCAGTACTTC
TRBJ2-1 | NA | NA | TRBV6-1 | CASSEPGAPGVNEQFF | TGTGCCAGCAGTGAACCTGGGGCCCCGGGGGTCAATGAGCAGTTCTTC
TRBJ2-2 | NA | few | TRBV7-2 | CASSVNGGRNTGELFF | TGTGCCAGCAGTGTAAACGGGGGGCGGAACACCGGGGAGCTGTTTTTT
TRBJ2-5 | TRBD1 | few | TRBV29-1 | CSVASGQGETQYF | TGCAGCGTTGCCTCCGGACAGGGCGAGACCCAGTACTTC
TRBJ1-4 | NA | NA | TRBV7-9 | CASSLVGTGLGEKLFF | TGTGCCAGCAGCTTAGTGGGTACAGGGCTCGGTGAAAAACTGTTTTTT
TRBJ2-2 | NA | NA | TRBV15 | CATSLEVTGELFF | TGTGCCACCAGCCTCGAGGTGACCGGGGAGCTGTTTTTT
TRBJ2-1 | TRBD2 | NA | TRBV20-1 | CSARDRGASGGISYNEQFF | TGCAGTGCTAGAGATAGGGGGGCTAGCGGGGGGATTTCCTACAATGAGCAGTTCTTC
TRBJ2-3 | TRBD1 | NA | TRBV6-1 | CASSEHMGQGASDTQYF | TGTGCCAGCAGCGAACACATGGGACAGGGGGCGTCAGATACGCAGTATTTT
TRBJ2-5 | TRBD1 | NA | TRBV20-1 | CSARDDRGRETQYF | TGCAGTGCTAGAGATGACAGGGGTAGGGAGACCCAGTACTTC
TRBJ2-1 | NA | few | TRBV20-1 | CSARSGVTYNEQFF | TGCAGTGCTAGATCGGGAGTCACCTACAATGAGCAGTTCTTC
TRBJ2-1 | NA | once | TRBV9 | CASSAHRADKQFF | TGTGCCAGCAGCGCCCATCGGGCGGACAAGCAGTTCTTC
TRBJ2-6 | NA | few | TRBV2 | CASSEALQGSGANVLTF | TGTGCCAGCAGTGAAGCGCTTCAGGGGTCTGGGGCCAACGTCCTGACTTTC
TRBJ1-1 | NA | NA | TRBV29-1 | CSVAPGKNTEAFF | TGCAGCGTTGCCCCAGGGAAGAACACTGAAGCTTTCTTT
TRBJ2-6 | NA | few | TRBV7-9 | CASSLAGSSSRPGANVLTF | TGTGCCAGCAGCTTAGCAGGGTCGTCATCTCGACCTGGGGCCAACGTCCTGACTTTC
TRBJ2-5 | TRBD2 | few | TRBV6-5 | CASSYRTSGVQYQETQYF | TGTGCCAGCAGTTACCGGACTAGCGGGGTCCAGTACCAAGAGACCCAGTACTTC
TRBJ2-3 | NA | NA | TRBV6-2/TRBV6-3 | CATRLGRDTQYF | TGTGCCACCCGTCTGGGCAGAGATACGCAGTATTTT
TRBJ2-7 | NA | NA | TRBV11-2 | CASSPYIGEQYF | TGTGCCAGCAGCCCCTACATCGGCGAGCAGTACTTC
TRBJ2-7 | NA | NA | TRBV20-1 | CSASRQTYNEQYF | TGCAGTGCTAGTCGGCAGACCTACAATGAGCAGTACTTC
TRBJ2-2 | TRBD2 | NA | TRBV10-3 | CAISESPTSEAGELFF | TGTGCCATCAGTGAGTCCCCGACTAGCGAGGCCGGGGAGCTGTTTTTT
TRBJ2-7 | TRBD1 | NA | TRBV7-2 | CASSWTGGSTYEQYF | TGTGCCAGCAGCTGGACAGGGGGCTCGACCTACGAGCAGTACTTC
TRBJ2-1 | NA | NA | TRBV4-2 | CASSLQARGSYNEQFF | TGTGCCAGCAGCCTCCAAGCGAGGGGCTCCTACAATGAGCAGTTCTTC
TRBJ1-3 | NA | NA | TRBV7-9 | CASSLASPGGGNTIYF | TGTGCCAGCAGCTTAGCTTCGCCCGGAGGAGGAAACACCATATATTTT
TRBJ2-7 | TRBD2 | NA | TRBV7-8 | CASSLVASGGGGISYEQYF | TGTGCCAGCAGCTTAGTGGCGAGCGGGGGGGGCGGAATATCCTACGAGCAGTACTTC
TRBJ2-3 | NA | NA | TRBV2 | CASSEARGRRSTDTQYF | TGTGCCAGCAGTGAAGCGAGGGGAAGGAGGTCCACAGATACGCAGTATTTT
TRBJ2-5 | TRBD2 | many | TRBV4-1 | CASSQGAGGDETQYF | TGCGCCAGCAGCCAAGGAGCGGGGGGTGATGAGACCCAGTACTTC
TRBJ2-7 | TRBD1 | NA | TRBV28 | CASQTGSLREQYF | TGTGCCAGCCAGACAGGGAGTTTACGCGAGCAGTACTTC
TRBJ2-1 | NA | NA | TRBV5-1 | CASRFRVSGGAGNGQFF | TGCGCCAGCAGATTCCGTGTCAGCGGAGGGGCTGGCAATGGGCAGTTCTTC
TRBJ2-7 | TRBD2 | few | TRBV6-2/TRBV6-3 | CASRPLRLAATYNEQYF | TGTGCCAGCAGACCCTTACGACTAGCGGCAACCTACAATGAGCAGTACTTC
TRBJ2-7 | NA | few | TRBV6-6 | CASSYSGDEQYF | TGTGCCAGCAGTTACTCAGGGGACGAGCAGTACTTC
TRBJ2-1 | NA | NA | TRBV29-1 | CSVEGGTNGDNEQFF | TGCAGCGTTGAAGGGGGGACCAATGGGGACAATGAGCAGTTCTTC
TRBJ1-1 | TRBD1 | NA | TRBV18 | CASSSRDRGRDTEAFF | TGTGCCAGCTCATCCCGGGACAGGGGGCGCGACACTGAAGCTTTCTTT